One and the same sample provided the 32 T cell receptor beta chains below, sequenced in a study of T cell responses to AZD1222 COVID-19 vaccine. Using immunoSEQ multiplex PCR, the repertoire was profiled, and TCRdb retains in-frame clones only, with some absent. The table has around 120,000 clones, under 90% seen once; the top ten hold 7.7%. The material sequenced was peripheral blood, taken on day 0 of AZD1222 vaccination. These receptors were collected from an adult in good health.

This sequence joins TRBV6-5 and TRBJ1-2; 9 nucleotides match TRBD1. Trimming at V came to 7 bases and at J to 8 bases, leaving 14 bases not matched to a gene. Germline V lookup: CDR1 MNHEY, CDR2 SVGAGI. The CDR3 is 15 residues long. The CDR3 sequence is CASTRGTGTTRGYTF. Here the CDR3 DNA reads TGTGCCAGCACCCGGGGGACAGGGACAACGCGGGGCTACACCTTC.

The chain combines TRBV10-1 with TRBJ2-2; TRBD1 matches 10 bases. Trimming at V came to 3 bases and at J to 6 bases, leaving 7 bases not matched to a gene. CDR3 length equals 16 residues. Per the germline V gene, CDR1 is WNHNN and CDR2 is SYGVQD (reference sequence). DNA of the CDR3: TGCGCCAGCAGTGAAGGAGGGACAGGGGCCGCCGGGGAGCTGTTTTTT. This codes for CASSEGGTGAAGELFF.

The chain recombines TRBV19 with TRBJ2-7; tentatively, D is TRBD1 (5 bases). CDR1 is LNHDA, CDR2 SQIVND, per germline (reference sequence). Trimming took off 2 bases at V and 5 bases at J, with 13 bases between the two ends. There are 14 residues in the CDR3. The CDR3 DNA reads as TGTGCCAGTAGTATAATGGCAGGGCCTAACGAGCAGTACTTC. Its translation is CASSIMAGPNEQYF. The full variable domain, completed using reference TRBV19 and TRBJ2-7, is DGGITQSPKYLFRKEGQNVTLSCEQNLNHDAMYWYRQDPGQGLRLIYYSQIVNDFQKGDIAEGYSVSREKKESFPLTVTSAQKNPTAFYLCASSIMAGPNEQYFGPGTRLTVT.

The chain couples TRBV10-3 to TRBJ2-7; perhaps D is TRBD1 or TRBD2 (5 bases each). This CDR3 is 14 amino acids long. Germline CDR1 is ENHRY and CDR2 is SYGVKD. The V gene lost 6 bases and the J gene lost 5 bases, with 17 bases spanning the gap. The CDR3 is CAISPGTAADEQYF. DNA for the CDR3: TGTGCCATCAGCCCGGGGACGGCCGCCGACGAGCAGTACTTC.

The V and J genes are TRBV28 and TRBJ1-2; 7 bases align to TRBD1. The J segment lost 4 bases and the V segment lost 6 bases, leaving 8 bases of the junction unmatched. The CDR3 length is 14 residues. The V gene's germline CDR1 is MDHEN and CDR2 SYDVKM. The CDR3 bases are TGTGCCAGCAGCAACTACGGGACAGCCTATGGCTACACCTTC. As protein: CASSNYGTAYGYTF.

The chain is built from TRBV30 and TRBJ1-5; D might be TRBD1 (5 bases). Germline CDR1 GTSNPN, CDR2 SVGIG (reference sequence). The ends were cut back, 1 base at V and 2 bases at J, with 9 bases in the middle. The CDR3 extends over 14 amino acids. The CDR3 is CAWSGGIGNQPQHF. In DNA form, the CDR3 reads TGTGCCTGGAGTGGGGGGATCGGCAATCAGCCCCAGCATTTT.

The chain joins TRBV19 to TRBJ2-4; TRBD1 is a possible D gene (6 bases). The V end was cut by 2 bases, the J end by 8 bases, with 10 bases between. Per the germline V gene, CDR1 is LNHDA and CDR2 is SQIVND (reference sequence). The CDR3 extends over 13 amino acids. CDR3 residues: CASSIQGRDIQYF. The CDR3 DNA is TGTGCCAGTAGTATACAGGGGCGGGACATTCAGTACTTC.

This chain connects TRBV5-1 to TRBJ2-7; unclear D gene. V dropped 4 bases and J dropped 5 bases, with 10 bases sitting between them. This CDR3 region has 12 residues. CDR1 SGHRS and CDR2 YFSETQ come from the germline V gene. The CDR3 spells CASSLYGNEQYF. The CDR3 DNA follows: TGCGCCAGCAGCCTGTATGGGAACGAGCAGTACTTC. Combining the CDR3 with reference TRBV5-1 and TRBJ2-7 gives the whole variable domain KAGVTQTPRYLIKTRGQQVTLSCSPISGHRSVSWYQQTPGQGLQFLFEYFSETQRNKGNFPGRFSGRQFSNSRSEMNVSTLELGDSALYLCASSLYGNEQYFGPGTRLTVT.

The CDR3 DNA reads as TGTGCCAGTATGGGCATAAGTTCTGGCACAGATACGCAGTATTTT. This translates into CASMGISSGTDTQYF. The genes are TRBV19 and TRBJ2-3; no firm D call. The CDR3 has 15 amino acids. With 7 bases removed from V and 1 base from J, the gap between germline ends came to 15 bases. Germline V gene sequence: CDR1 LNHDA, CDR2 SQIVND (reference sequence).

The chain couples TRBV14 to TRBJ2-7; no firm D call. Trimming removed 1 base from V and 6 bases from J, with 16 bases in between. The CDR3 length is 15 residues. Looked up from germline, CDR1 is SGHDN and CDR2 is FVKESK. The CDR3 is CASSQVRSLRIEQYF. The CDR3 DNA follows: TGTGCCAGCAGCCAAGTGCGGTCCCTACGGATCGAGCAGTACTTC.

V and J are TRBV12-3 or TRBV12-4 and TRBJ2-5; D unresolved. V lost 4 bases, J lost 0 bases, and 6 bases lay in between. CDR3 size: 13 residues. The DNA for the CDR3 is TGTGCCAGCAGTTGGACGTACCAAGAGACCCAGTACTTC. This translates into CASSWTYQETQYF.

This clone was found once. This rearrangement joins TRBV5-1 to TRBJ2-1; D perhaps matches TRBD1 (5 bases). The germline V and J ends were trimmed by 0 bases and 0 bases, with 7 bases remaining between them. This CDR3 region has 15 residues. Germline V gene lookup returns CDR1 SGHRS and CDR2 YFSETQ. The CDR3 sequence: CASSLGQTSYNEQFF. DNA of the CDR3: TGCGCCAGCAGCTTGGGACAGACCTCCTACAATGAGCAGTTCTTC.

This clone was counted only a few times. The V call is TRBV7-2, the J call TRBJ1-4; 7 nucleotides agree with TRBD1. CDR1 is SGHTA and CDR2 is FQGNSA in the germline V gene. The CDR3 has 14 residues. The V gene end was trimmed by 2 bases and the J gene end by 8 bases; junction bases not matched to a gene: 5. The CDR3 region has the DNA TGTGCCAGCAGCTTACGACAGGGCGGAGAAAAACTGTTTTTT. This codes for CASSLRQGGEKLFF.

CDR3 bases: TGCGCCAGCAGCCAAGGGGGGGCCTGGGTCGGGGAGCTGTTTTTT. Protein product: CASSQGGAWVGELFF. The chain couples TRBV4-1 to TRBJ2-2; D is perhaps TRBD1 or TRBD2 (6 bases each). Germline-derived CDR1 and CDR2 are MGHRA and YSYEKL. This CDR3 comprises 15 residues. With 1 base removed from V and 7 bases from J, the gap between germline ends came to 13 bases.

The chain couples TRBV19 to TRBJ2-3; TRBD2 matches 15 bases. V lost 10 bases and J lost 3; bases outside the gene matches: 8. Germline CDR1 reads LNHDA; CDR2 reads SQIVND (reference sequence). The CDR3 length is 16 residues. The CDR3 sequence: CATSPGTSGRTDTQYF. CDR3 nucleotide sequence: TGTGCCACCTCACCTGGGACTAGCGGGAGGACAGATACGCAGTATTTT.

The rearrangement links TRBV7-9 to TRBJ1-4, with TRBD1 matching over 8 bases. CDR1 is SEHNR, CDR2 FQNEAQ, per germline (reference sequence). The CDR3 consists of 14 residues. V was clipped by 4 bases and J by 8 bases; unmatched bases: 6. In DNA form, the CDR3 reads TGTGCCAGCAGCTACGGGACAGGTGACGAAAAACTGTTTTTT. Its translation: CASSYGTGDEKLFF.

This clone has just a few counts. The rearrangement uses TRBV19 and TRBJ1-2, with 11 bases aligning to TRBD1. The CDR3 consists of 17 residues. J gave up 0 bases and V 6 bases, and 9 bases lay outside the gene matches. Germline CDR1 LNHDA, CDR2 SQIVND (reference sequence). The CDR3 protein is CASSPAGQGAANYGYTF. DNA for the CDR3: TGTGCCAGTAGCCCGGCAGGACAGGGGGCGGCTAACTATGGCTACACCTTC.

This chain links TRBV4-2 with TRBJ2-6, with 8 positions matching TRBD2. Germline loops: CDR1 LGHNA, CDR2 YNFKEQ. V dropped 1 base and J dropped 0; count of bases not matched to a gene: 11. The CDR3 loop spans 20 amino acids. The CDR3 coding sequence is TGTGCCAGCAGCCAAGCCGGGAGCGGGGGCCTCCTCTCTGGGGCCAACGTCCTGACTTTC. The encoded protein is CASSQAGSGGLLSGANVLTF.

The chain's CDR3 is CASSSELGGGEQFF. For the CDR3, the DNA is TGTGCCAGCAGTTCCGAACTGGGGGGTGGTGAGCAGTTCTTC. This sequence joins TRBV6-5 and TRBJ2-1; TRBD2 is a possible D gene (6 bases). V was shortened by 4 bases and J by 9 bases, with 16 bases between the two germline ends. The CDR3 contains 14 residues. Looked up from germline, CDR1 is MNHEY and CDR2 is SVGAGI.

The chain is built from TRBV28 and TRBJ1-2; 7 bases are a match to TRBD1. Trimming cost V 5 bases and J 4 bases; bases outside gene matches: 10. Germline V gene sequence: CDR1 MDHEN, CDR2 SYDVKM. The CDR3 extends over 15 amino acids. The CDR3 DNA reads as TGTGCCAGCAGTCCCGGGGCAGGGGGGGTCTATGGCTACACCTTC. It is translated as CASSPGAGGVYGYTF.

This rearrangement joins TRBV7-3 to TRBJ2-1; no clear D gene. With 1 base removed from V and 0 bases from J, the gap between germline ends came to 7 bases. Looked up from germline, CDR1 is SGHTA and CDR2 is FQGTGA. The CDR3 is made up of 15 amino acids. The CDR3 DNA follows: TGTGCCAGCAGCTTAATGGGAAGCTCCTACAATGAGCAGTTCTTC. This encodes CASSLMGSSYNEQFF.

CDR3 in DNA: TGTGCCAGCAGCCCCTACCAGCTGGAAAATTCTTTCTTT. Encoded protein: CASSPYQLENSFF. The chain is built from TRBV11-2 and TRBJ1-1; D uncertain. V was pared by 5 bases and J by 12 bases, with 19 bases between. The germline V gene encodes CDR1 SGHAT and CDR2 FQNNGV. The CDR3 runs 13 residues. Full variable domain (missing parts from reference TRBV11-2 and TRBJ1-1): EAGVAQSPRYKIIEKRQSVAFWCNPISGHATLYWYQQILGQGPKLLIQFQNNGVVDDSQLPKDRFSAERLKGVDSTLKIQPAKLEDSAVYLCASSPYQLENSFFGQGTRLTVV.

This rearrangement joins TRBV19 to TRBJ2-2; TRBD2 might be the D (5 bases). Germline CDR1 is LNHDA and CDR2 is SQIVND (reference sequence). Trimming cost V 5 bases and J 5 bases, with 15 bases left between them. The CDR3 extends over 15 amino acids. The CDR3: CASSWRRPPTGELFF. CDR3 nucleotides: TGTGCCAGTAGTTGGAGGCGGCCGCCGACCGGGGAGCTGTTTTTT.

The chain has TRBV9 and TRBJ2-2, with 7 bases matching TRBD2. J gave up 0 bases and V 7 bases, and 9 bases lay outside the gene matches. The CDR3 loop spans 16 amino acids. From germline, CDR1 is SGDLS and CDR2 YYNGEE. CDR3 amino acids: CASAPTSPTNTGELFF. CDR3 nucleotide sequence: TGTGCCAGCGCCCCGACTAGCCCGACGAACACCGGGGAGCTGTTTTTT.

This rearrangement joins TRBV7-3 to TRBJ2-1, with D perhaps matching TRBD2 (5 bases). V dropped 5 bases and J dropped 10 bases, with 12 bases sitting between them. The CDR3 length is 12 residues. CDR1 SGHTA and CDR2 FQGTGA come from the germline V gene. The CDR3 loop reads CASSHGLGEQFF. CDR3 DNA sequence: TGTGCCAGCAGCCACGGACTCGGCGAGCAGTTCTTC.

The genes are TRBV24-1 and TRBJ2-2; a weak D match, TRBD2 (6 bases). In germline, CDR1 is KGHDR, CDR2 SFDVKD. This CDR3 has 17 amino acids. V lost 5 bases and J lost 2, with 17 bases in between. The CDR3 nucleotides are TGTGCCACCAGTGCCACTGCCGGGACTCCAAACACCGGGGAGCTGTTTTTT. Protein product: CATSATAGTPNTGELFF.

This chain joins TRBV7-8 and TRBJ2-7, with D hard to call. The CDR3 sequence is 13 residues long. V gave up 1 base and J gave up 4 bases, with 8 bases separating them. CDR1 is SGHVS and CDR2 is FQNEAQ in the germline V gene. The CDR3: CASSLDTLYEQYF. The DNA of the CDR3 is TGTGCCAGCAGCTTAGATACCTTGTACGAGCAGTACTTC. The variable domain in full, completed from reference TRBV7-8 and TRBJ2-7, reads GAGVSQSPRYKVAKRGQDVALRCDPISGHVSLFWYQQALGQGPEFLTYFQNEAQLDKSGLPSDRFFAERPEGSVSTLKIQRTQQEDSAVYLCASSLDTLYEQYFGPGTRLTVT.

This clone was observed a few times. The chain combines TRBV5-1 with TRBJ1-1, with D perhaps TRBD1 (6 bases). The germline gives CDR1 SGHRS, CDR2 YFSETQ. The CDR3 runs 18 residues. V was trimmed by 3 bases and J by 5 bases, leaving 26 bases between them. The CDR3 sequence is CASSSKQGFTSIWTEAFF. CDR3 nucleotides: TGCGCCAGCAGCTCCAAACAGGGATTTACATCTATCTGGACTGAAGCTTTCTTT.

This rearrangement joins TRBV15 to TRBJ1-2; D unresolved. Germline V gene lookup returns CDR1 LNHNV and CDR2 YYDKDF (reference sequence). The V gene lost 3 bases and the J gene lost 1 base, with 9 bases spanning the gap. The CDR3 has 14 residues. DNA of the CDR3: TGTGCCACCAGCAGGGGAGGGCTTAACTATGGCTACACCTTC. It codes for CATSRGGLNYGYTF.

The V call is TRBV30, the J call TRBJ2-7, with 7 bases identical to TRBD2. CDR1 and CDR2 (germline): GTSNPN, SVGIG (reference sequence). V was pared by 2 bases and J by 0 bases, with 4 bases of the junction left unmatched. CDR3 size: 14 residues. CDR3 sequence reads: CAWSRGGSSYEQYF. The CDR3 DNA is TGTGCCTGGAGTCGCGGCGGGAGCTCCTACGAGCAGTACTTC.

This rearrangement joins TRBV30 to TRBJ1-6; D is unclear. Germline CDR1 reads GTSNPN; CDR2 reads SVGIG (reference sequence). With 4 bases removed from V and 5 bases from J, the gap between germline ends came to 15 bases. The CDR3 spans 15 residues. CDR3 region: CAWNAVDGNNSPLHF. DNA for the CDR3: TGTGCCTGGAACGCCGTCGACGGAAATAATTCACCCCTCCACTTT. Using reference TRBV30 and TRBJ1-6 for the parts outside the CDR3, the full variable domain is SQTIHQWPATLVQPVGSPLSLECTVEGTSNPNLYWYRQAAGRGLQLLFYSVGIGQISSEVPQNLSASRPQDRQFILSSKKLLLSDSGFYLCAWNAVDGNNSPLHFGNGTRLTVT.

There are a few counts of this clone. The chain recombines TRBV28 with TRBJ2-2; D is unresolved. The CDR3 totals 14 residues. The V gene's germline CDR1 is MDHEN and CDR2 SYDVKM. V shed 4 bases and J shed 6 bases, with 12 bases lying between them. In DNA, the CDR3 is TGTGCCAGCAGTTCCGCCTGGGTTGCCGGGGAGCTGTTTTTT. This sequence encodes CASSSAWVAGELFF.